These 17 T cell receptor beta chains were all obtained from the same sample, sequenced in a study of T cells in Graves' hyperthyroidism and ophthalmopathy. Amplified regions were TCR beta CDR3 sequences from RNA transcripts. Initially, a first-round RT-PCR of the TCR CDR3 employed the HTBI primer set. Via MiXCR, TCRdb re-called the multiplex PCR reads, giving one row per CDR3 protein. Here the sample spans about 210,000 distinct CDR3 sequences, roughly a sixth being singletons. The source material was blood. These receptors were obtained from a man in his fifties with Graves' hyperthyroidism.

The sample holds many counts of this clonotype. The rearrangement links TRBV11-2 to TRBJ2-7, with 12 bases identical to TRBD2. Germline CDR1 SGHAT, CDR2 FQNNGV. The V segment lost 0 bases and the J segment 2 bases; nucleotides outside the gene matches: 5. CDR3 length: 17 residues. DNA for the CDR3: TGTGCCAGCAGCTTAGAGTCGACTAGCGGGAGCACCTACGAGCAGTACTTC. This gives the protein CASSLESTSGSTYEQYF.

In this sample, this clonotype turned up many times. DNA of the CDR3: TGTGCCAGCAGCCCAATGCAGGCAATGTCCTACGAGCAGTACTTC. It is translated as CASSPMQAMSYEQYF. V and J are TRBV7-8 and TRBJ2-7; D uncertain. The CDR3 is 15 residues long. V shed 5 bases and J shed 1 base, with 15 bases lying between them. Germline assignment: CDR1 SGHVS and CDR2 FQNEAQ.

This chain links TRBV9 with TRBJ2-4; D gene ambiguous. Per germline, CDR1 SGDLS and CDR2 YYNGEE. The CDR3 runs to 16 residues. Trimming shortened V by 4 bases and J by 1 base, and 15 bases separated the two germline ends. The CDR3 sequence: CASSSSGQAAKNIQYF. In DNA, the CDR3 is TGTGCCAGCAGCTCCTCGGGCCAGGCGGCCAAAAACATTCAGTACTTC.

This clonotype came up a few times. V gene TRBV5-5 combines with J gene TRBJ1-5; D unclear. The CDR3 has 15 residues. Trimming cost V 4 bases and J 2 bases, with 13 bases left between them. Germline CDR1 is SGHKS and CDR2 is YYEKEE (reference sequence). The CDR3 DNA sequence: TGTGCCAGCAGCCTCGGATGGCAGCGCAATCAGCCCCAGCATTTT. Its translation: CASSLGWQRNQPQHF.

There are many counts of this clonotype. The chain has TRBV29-1 and TRBJ2-1; 9 bases are shared with TRBD2. The CDR3 sequence is 16 residues long. Per germline, CDR1 SQVTM and CDR2 ANQGSEA. Unmatched junction bases numbered 8, after V lost 3 bases and J lost 2 bases. The CDR3 is CSVDLASGITYNEQFF. The CDR3 nucleotides are TGCAGCGTTGATCTGGCTAGCGGGATAACCTACAATGAGCAGTTCTTC.

This clonotype has a count of ten or more. V and J are TRBV30 and TRBJ2-7; tentatively, D is TRBD2 (5 bases). In germline, CDR1 is GTSNPN, CDR2 SVGIG (reference sequence). The CDR3 is made up of 13 amino acids. V lost 2 bases to trimming and J lost 6 bases, with 14 bases between them. This CDR3 is CAWSLVGEGEQYF. The DNA for the CDR3 is TGTGCCTGGAGTTTAGTGGGAGAAGGCGAGCAGTACTTC. Combining the CDR3 with reference TRBV30 and TRBJ2-7 gives the whole variable domain SQTIHQWPATLVQPVGSPLSLECTVEGTSNPNLYWYRQAAGRGLQLLFYSVGIGQISSEVPQNLSASRPQDRQFILSSKKLLLSDSGFYLCAWSLVGEGEQYFGPGTRLTVT.

V and J are TRBV20-1 and TRBJ2-3; 10 nucleotides line up with TRBD2. CDR3 length: 14 residues. Unmatched junction bases numbered 6, after V lost 6 bases and J lost 3 bases. Per the germline V gene, CDR1 is DFQATT and CDR2 is SNEGSKA (reference sequence). The CDR3 nucleotides are TGCAGTGCGCAAGCGGGAGGGGGGACAGATACGCAGTATTTT. It translates to CSAQAGGGTDTQYF.

There are a few counts of this clonotype. The chain links TRBV6-2 or TRBV6-3 to TRBJ2-1; D uncertain. From germline, CDR1 is MNHEY and CDR2 SVGEGT. V dropped 2 bases and J dropped 3 bases, with 5 bases sitting between them. The CDR3 covers 13 residues. CDR3 protein: CASSYENYNEQFF. The CDR3 DNA is TGTGCCAGCAGTTACGAGAACTACAATGAGCAGTTCTTC.

V is TRBV10-3 and J is TRBJ2-1, with TRBD2 identical over 14 bases. Trimming cost V 6 bases and J 8 bases; bases outside gene matches: 9. Germline V gene data show CDR1 as ENHRY and CDR2 as SYGVKD. This CDR3 is built from 16 residues. The CDR3 DNA follows: TGTGCCATCAGGGGACTAGCGGGAGCGGTTGGCGATGAGCAGTTCTTC. This gives the protein CAIRGLAGAVGDEQFF.

This chain links TRBV5-1 with TRBJ2-2, with D perhaps TRBD2 (6 bases). Germline lookup yields CDR1 SGHRS and CDR2 YFSETQ. Trimming stripped 3 bases from V and 3 bases from J, with 9 bases between. CDR3 length: 14 amino acids. CDR3 bases: TGCGCCAGCAGCTCGGGACTTCACACCGGGGAGCTGTTTTTT. The encoded protein is CASSSGLHTGELFF.

This clonotype appeared a few times. The V gene is TRBV20-1, the J gene TRBJ1-4; D unresolved. Germline assignment: CDR1 DFQATT and CDR2 SNEGSKA (reference sequence). The CDR3 covers 12 residues. V dropped 8 bases and J dropped 4 bases, with 11 bases sitting between them. CDR3 sequence: CSLAGFNEKLFF. The CDR3 DNA is TGCAGTCTTGCAGGATTTAATGAAAAACTGTTTTTT.

This clonotype was recorded at least ten times. The chain uses TRBV25-1 and TRBJ2-5; D may correspond to TRBD1 or TRBD2 (5 bases each). The CDR3 is 16 amino acids. The germline V gene has CDR1 MGHDK and CDR2 SYGVNS. Trimming removed 4 bases at V and 3 bases at J, with 18 bases between. In nucleotides, the CDR3 is TGTGCCAGCAGTGGCTATGAACCGGGACGAGAAGAGACCCAGTACTTC. This translates into CASSGYEPGREETQYF.

The chain uses TRBV28 and TRBJ1-3, with D hard to call. The V end was cut by 6 bases, the J end by 2 bases, with 5 bases between. Germline-derived CDR1 and CDR2 are MDHEN and SYDVKM. The CDR3 sequence is 12 residues long. CDR3 sequence reads: CASRDPGNTIYF. The DNA of the CDR3 is TGTGCCAGCAGGGACCCTGGAAACACCATATATTTT.

The V gene is TRBV9, the J gene TRBJ2-3; D gene uncertain. Trimming left V 2 bases short and J 0 bases short, with 10 bases between. Germline CDR1 is SGDLS and CDR2 is YYNGEE. The CDR3 consists of 15 residues. This chain's CDR3 is CASSVMAASTDTQYF. The CDR3 nucleotides are TGTGCCAGCAGCGTCATGGCGGCTAGCACAGATACGCAGTATTTT.

This clonotype has at least ten counts. The CDR3: CASSSGLSSRTYEQYF. The CDR3 coding sequence is TGTGCCAGCTCATCGGGACTTTCGTCCCGGACGTACGAGCAGTACTTC. The chain has TRBV18 and TRBJ2-7; a possible D gene is TRBD2 (6 bases). The germline CDR1 and CDR2 sequences are KGHSH and LQKENI. V shed 5 bases and J shed 4 bases, with 21 bases lying between them. The CDR3 loop spans 16 amino acids. Drawing the rest from reference TRBV18 and TRBJ2-7, the complete variable domain is NAGVMQNPRHLVRRRGQEARLRCSPMKGHSHVYWYRQLPEEGLKFMVYLQKENIIDESGMPKERFSAEFPKEGPSILRIQQVVRGDSAAYFCASSSGLSSRTYEQYFGPGTRLTVT.

The chain uses TRBV29-1 and TRBJ1-1, with D perhaps matching TRBD1 (6 bases). The V gene's germline CDR1 is SQVTM and CDR2 ANQGSEA. V gave up 5 bases and J gave up 5 bases, with 15 bases separating them. The CDR3 runs 13 residues. The CDR3 loop reads CSVTMTGGTEAFF. CDR3 coding DNA: TGCAGCGTTACTATGACAGGAGGGACTGAAGCTTTCTTT.

This rearrangement joins TRBV20-1 to TRBJ1-2, with TRBD1 matching 9 bases. The V and J ends lost 0 bases and 3 bases, in that order; junction bases with no gene match: 11. Germline V CDR1 and CDR2: DFQATT, SNEGSKA (reference sequence). The CDR3 is 17 amino acids. CDR3 in amino acids: CSARDNTGTGGYYGYTF. The CDR3 DNA follows: TGCAGTGCTAGAGATAATACGGGTACAGGGGGCTACTATGGCTACACCTTC.